Each of the 4 T cell receptor beta chains below was sequenced from the same sample in a study of blood T cell repertoires in COVID-19 (TCRdb year 2020). Library generation was performed with the immunoSEQ multiplex PCR assay. Imported from immuneACCESS, the table was reduced by TCRdb to in-frame sequences with V and J called. These copies leave out some clones; in studies compared against another copy, an unresolved V gene accounts for under half, and the cause of the remainder is not known. The sample table contains approximately 150,000 clones; only one count was recorded for more than 65% of them. Roughly 7.9% of the sample goes to the ten largest clones. Material: peripheral blood. Receptors were obtained from a woman between 45 and 60 years old in a cohort sampled during active or convalescent COVID-19.

This clone has a handful of counts. The V gene is TRBV11-1, the J gene TRBJ2-7; maybe TRBD2 (6 bases). The germline V and J ends were trimmed by 0 bases and 2 bases, with 11 bases remaining between them. CDR1 and CDR2 from the germline V gene are SGHAT and FQDESV (reference sequence). The CDR3 is 15 residues long. Here the CDR3 DNA reads TGTGCCAGCAGCTTAGCGGGGACTCGAACCTACGAGCAGTACTTC. Its translation is CASSLAGTRTYEQYF.

The chain carries TRBV19 and TRBJ2-7; 10 nucleotides match TRBD2. Germline CDR1 reads LNHDA; CDR2 reads SQIVND (reference sequence). V shed 3 bases and J 6 bases; nucleotides not matched to a gene: 8. The CDR3 is 15 residues long. CDR3 sequence reads: CASSMVEGLAFEQYF. CDR3 coding DNA: TGTGCCAGTAGTATGGTCGAGGGACTAGCGTTCGAGCAGTACTTC. The full variable domain, rest sourced from reference TRBV19 and TRBJ2-7, is DGGITQSPKYLFRKEGQNVTLSCEQNLNHDAMYWYRQDPGQGLRLIYYSQIVNDFQKGDIAEGYSVSREKKESFPLTVTSAQKNPTAFYLCASSMVEGLAFEQYFGPGTRLTVT.

This clone was found a few times. The chain employs TRBV6-5 and TRBJ2-7; 8 bases are shared with TRBD1. The V segment lost 5 bases and the J segment 2 bases; nucleotides outside the gene matches: 2. Germline V gene lookup returns CDR1 MNHEY and CDR2 SVGAGI. The CDR3 is made up of 13 amino acids. The chain's CDR3 is CASSLQGAYEQYF. CDR3 DNA sequence: TGTGCCAGCAGTCTACAGGGGGCCTACGAGCAGTACTTC.

As DNA, the CDR3 is TGTGCCAGCAGCCAAAGCCCAGGGGGCGCTTTTACCGGGGAGCTGTTTTTT. Amino acids: CASSQSPGGAFTGELFF. This chain connects TRBV3-1 (or the pseudogene TRBV3-2) to TRBJ2-2, with 8 bases fitting TRBD1. The CDR3 has 17 amino acids. The germline gives CDR1 LGHDT, CDR2 YNNKEL (reference sequence). With 2 bases clipped from V and 5 bases from J, the junction kept 10 bases outside the gene matches.